This T cell receptor (beta chain) was retrieved from a study of Ad26.COV2.S vaccination and SARS-CoV-2 variants. Overall study results and limits: Vaccine recipients surpassed placebo recipients in spike-specific TCR breadth. Researchers cautioned that TCR breadth and depth analyses may have underestimated total T cell responses.

TCRdb's table, derived via immunoSEQ multiplex PCR, lists solely in-frame clones and lacks some. The repertoire has 100,000 or so clones, around 81% of them found once; the top ten carry roughly a sixth. Between the trimmed V and J ends, which lost 0 bases and 3 bases, there was a span of 12 bases. The CDR3 totals 16 residues. Germline loops: CDR1 SGDLS, CDR2 YYNGEE. Comment on this clone: Its antigen is unknown.

This specimen consisted of peripheral blood, obtained after recovery from COVID-19. The TCR originated in a human donor who had recovered from COVID-19. The rearrangement links TRBV9 to TRBJ2-2; the D gene is possibly TRBD1 (6 bases). The CDR3 DNA sequence: TGTGCCAGCAGCGTAGCCCAGGGGTCCCACACCGGGGAGCTGTTTTTT. Its protein product is CASSVAQGSHTGELFF.